This passage covers 10 T cell receptor beta chains from one sample sequenced in a study of blood T cell repertoires in COVID-19. Repertoires were generated with immunoSEQ multiplex PCR, while TCRdb's copy carries only in-frame clones and drops some. The sample holds approximately 310,000 clones, 85% seen once. The sequenced material came from PBMCs or T cells enriched from blood (not recorded which). The source of these receptors is a woman aged 25-40 years who had been exposed to COVID-19.

The chain employs TRBV12-5 and TRBJ1-5; D is uncertain. V lost 2 bases, J lost 10 bases, and 12 bases lay in between. There are 13 residues in the CDR3. Germline V gene data show CDR1 as LGHNT and CDR2 as FRNRAP. The DNA of the CDR3 is TGTGCTAGTGGTTTGAGTACTACGGGTCCCCAGCATTTT. Its translation is CASGLSTTGPQHF.

This chain joins TRBV11-1 and TRBJ2-7, with D unresolved. The CDR3 is made up of 12 amino acids. The V end was cut by 0 bases, the J end by 3 bases, with 3 bases between. Germline-derived CDR1 and CDR2 are SGHAT and FQDESV (reference sequence). CDR3 nucleotides: TGTGCCAGCAGCTTAGCCTTCTACGAGCAGTACTTC. Protein sequence: CASSLAFYEQYF.

V usage is TRBV6-5 and J usage is TRBJ2-5, with D perhaps matching TRBD1 (6 bases). Germline V gives CDR1 MNHEY, CDR2 SVGAGI. V gave up 6 bases and J gave up 6 bases, with 14 bases separating them. There are 13 residues in the CDR3. CDR3 in amino acids: CASRTLGGKTQYF. CDR3 nucleotides: TGTGCCAGCAGGACTCTAGGGGGAAAGACCCAGTACTTC.

The CDR3 nucleotides read TGTGCCAGTAGTATTGAGGTGACAGGAAGCACAGATACGCAGTATTTT. This sequence encodes CASSIEVTGSTDTQYF. This rearrangement joins TRBV19 to TRBJ2-3; maybe TRBD1 (6 bases). CDR3 length equals 16 residues. The germline V gene has CDR1 LNHDA and CDR2 SQIVND (reference sequence). Trimming pared 3 bases from V and 0 bases from J, leaving 13 bases between.

This chain uses TRBV5-1 with TRBJ2-1, with TRBD1 matching over 7 bases. Germline V CDR1 and CDR2: SGHRS, YFSETQ. The J segment lost 6 bases and the V segment lost 3 bases, leaving 6 bases of the junction unmatched. This CDR3 is 14 amino acids long. This CDR3 is CASSYTGVPNEQFF. CDR3 DNA: TGCGCCAGCAGCTACACAGGGGTCCCCAATGAGCAGTTCTTC.

The CDR3 region is CASSFNQGETQYF. The CDR3 DNA is TGTGCCAGCAGCTTCAACCAGGGAGAGACCCAGTACTTC. The chain has TRBV11-3 and TRBJ2-5, with a possible D match to TRBD1 (5 bases). The germline V gene encodes CDR1 SGHNT and CDR2 YENEEA. Deletions cut 3 bases from V and 4 bases from J, with 9 bases between. The CDR3 has 13 amino acids.

The chain's CDR3 is CARSLARTPGANTGELFF. The CDR3 bases are TGTGCCAGAAGCTTGGCTCGTACCCCGGGGGCGAACACCGGGGAGCTGTTTTTT. This chain uses TRBV5-3 with TRBJ2-2, with D maybe TRBD2 (6 bases). TRBV5-3 is an ORF for which the function is uncertain. This CDR3 has 18 amino acids. The V end lost 0 bases, the J end lost 0 bases, and 15 bases lay between the germline ends.

The rearrangement uses TRBV20-1 and TRBJ2-3; 11 bases match TRBD2. The CDR3 runs to 16 residues. V lost 3 bases to trimming and J lost 0 bases; unmatched junction nucleotides: 5. CDR1 DFQATT and CDR2 SNEGSKA come from the germline V gene (reference sequence). The CDR3 DNA reads as TGCAGTGCTAGTCCCCTAGCGGGAGGTAGCACAGATACGCAGTATTTT. Translating it yields CSASPLAGGSTDTQYF.

The V call is TRBV19, the J call TRBJ1-2, with 9 bases that match TRBD1. CDR1 LNHDA and CDR2 SQIVND come from the germline V gene (reference sequence). J gave up 8 bases and V 7 bases, and 5 bases lay outside the gene matches. This CDR3 contains 12 residues. CDR3 in amino acids: CASTNRGPGYTF. Here the CDR3 DNA reads TGTGCCAGTACGAACAGGGGGCCCGGCTACACCTTC.

This rearrangement joins TRBV5-1 to TRBJ1-2; 7 bases align to TRBD1. CDR3 length equals 15 residues. With 4 bases clipped from V and 6 bases from J, the junction kept 12 bases outside the gene matches. Germline CDR1 and CDR2: SGHRS and YFSETQ. The CDR3: CASSPDAVTGDGYTF. CDR3 bases: TGCGCCAGCAGCCCGGACGCGGTAACAGGGGATGGCTACACCTTC.